This note documents a single TCR beta chain sequence. Its antigen remains unidentified. The sample originates from a study of cytomegalovirus exposure and HLA in healthy donors. Whole-study context: From some 180 million T cells, an earlier analysis saw roughly 120 million unique TCR beta sequences. Assignment to the Caucasian-associated ancestry cluster applied to approximately 80% of the approximately 400 genotyped donors.

The PCR made use of 60 Vbeta and 13 Jbeta primers. Method: immunoSEQ multiplex PCR; TCRdb's copy keeps in-frame clones and lacks some. In the table there are 90,000 to 120,000 clones, approximately 79% of which are singletons. Study conclusions and caveats: Upon later analysis, HLA-associated TCR beta chains proved more clonally expanded than other, equally common chains. Rare TCR sequences predominated, though certain public TCRs were found in many donors.

This clonotype was sampled from a woman aged 40 to 49 in good health and CMV-seropositive. Sequenced material: PBMCs.

The CDR3, as DNA: TGTGCCAGAAATCCGGGACAGGGGGCTGTGGGTAATGAAAAACTGTTTTTT. Its protein product is CARNPGQGAVGNEKLFF. This chain uses TRBV25-1 with TRBJ1-4; TRBD1 matches at 12 bases. CDR1 is MGHDK, CDR2 SYGVNS, per germline. Trimming took 9 bases from V and 4 from J; bases not matched to a gene: 12. The CDR3 runs 17 residues.